The clone carrying this TCR beta chain was seen many times. Trimming shortened V by 2 bases and J by 9 bases, and 7 bases separated the two germline ends. From germline, CDR1 is MNHEY and CDR2 SVGEGT. The CDR3 covers 11 residues. Using RNA template, CDR3s of TCR alpha and beta were amplified with iRepertoire arm-PCR. TCRdb called the multiplex PCR reads again in MiXCR, with one record for every CDR3 protein. The repertoire consists of around 390,000 distinct CDR3 sequences, with 41% occurring once and the leading ten covering about 12%. The data were taken from a study of glioma-infiltrating T cells. The sequenced sample was glioma tissue, nonneoplastic brain tissue, or PBMCs (not recorded which). The TCR originated in a human donor with low-grade glioma or glioblastoma, undergoing nonglioma brain surgery, or in good health (not recorded which). This sequence joins TRBV6-2 or TRBV6-3 and TRBJ1-1; the D is unclear. The CDR3 loop is CASSYTYQAFF. The CDR3 bases are TGTGCCAGCAGTTACACGTACCAAGCTTTCTTT.